These 17 T cell receptor beta chains were all obtained from the same sample, sequenced in a study of T cells expressing NK-cell markers. No DNA is given; TCRdb re-called the 5' RACE reads and lists each CDR3 protein once. The sample includes some 450,000 distinct CDR3 sequences. Sequenced: blood T cells: a sorted CD56 or NKG2C T cell subset, CD4+ or CD8+ T cells, or bulk PBMC T cells (not recorded which). These receptors all stem from a woman between 18 and 75 years old in good health.

The rearrangement joins TRBV19 to TRBJ2-5; TCRdb gives TRBD1 as the D gene, but with no DNA this cannot be confirmed. Per germline, CDR1 LNHDA and CDR2 SQIVND (reference sequence). The CDR3 runs 12 residues. CDR3 in amino acids: CASSMTAETQYF.

This chain joins TRBV7-2 and TRBJ1-2. The V gene's germline CDR1 is SGHTA and CDR2 FQGNSA. CDR3 length: 12 amino acids. CDR3 sequence reads: CASSQYSSGYTF.

V and J are TRBV7-9 and TRBJ2-2; the D call from TCRdb, TRBD2, cannot be confirmed without DNA. The CDR3 runs 12 residues. The germline V gene encodes CDR1 SEHNR and CDR2 FQNEAQ (reference sequence). CDR3 residues: CAIQSPTGELFF.

V gene TRBV20-1 combines with J gene TRBJ2-2; the TRBD1 assignment by TCRdb is unverifiable without DNA. Germline CDR1 reads DFQATT; CDR2 reads SNEGSKA (reference sequence). The CDR3 length is 14 residues. CDR3 amino acids: CSATDRAYTGELFF.

The rearrangement links TRBV12-3 or TRBV12-4 to TRBJ1-1. The CDR3 spans 14 residues. Here the CDR3 reads CASSGGGLNTEAFF.

The chain links TRBV10-3 to TRBJ1-1; TCRdb selects TRBD1, and the lack of DNA leaves this call unchecked. CDR1 and CDR2 from the germline V gene are ENHRY and SYGVKD. This CDR3 has 14 residues. CDR3 protein: CAIRPGVAGTEAFF.

V and J are TRBV4-2 and TRBJ2-1; TCRdb reports TRBD2, a call that lacks DNA to check it against. The CDR3 is 15 residues long. Germline assignment: CDR1 LGHNA and CDR2 YNFKEQ. CDR3 protein: CASSQEGGTGNEQFF.

The chain employs TRBV4-1 and TRBJ2-3; no DNA is available, so the TRBD1 call from TCRdb remains unchecked. The CDR3 length is 15 residues. Per germline, CDR1 MGHRA and CDR2 YSYEKL. This chain's CDR3 is CASSQSLGGRTAQYF.

The CDR3 loop is CASSPNGGRLTGELFF. The genes are TRBV3-1 and TRBJ2-2; TCRdb's D gene call, TRBD2, goes unchecked for lack of DNA. The V gene's germline CDR1 is LGHDT and CDR2 YNNKEL (reference sequence). The CDR3 length is 16 residues.

This chain joins TRBV24-1 and TRBJ2-1; TCRdb's assignment of TRBD2 cannot be checked, as there is no DNA. CDR3 length equals 15 residues. Germline CDR1 and CDR2: KGHDR and SFDVKD. The CDR3 sequence is CATSEGLAAHNEQFF.

The chain recombines TRBV6-5 with TRBJ2-2; no DNA is available, so the TRBD2 call from TCRdb remains unchecked. The CDR3 covers 16 residues. Germline V gene lookup returns CDR1 MNHEY and CDR2 SVGAGI. The CDR3 sequence: CASSSRGRDPTGELFF.

The chain is built from TRBV10-3 and TRBJ2-3; TCRdb gives TRBD2 as the D gene, but with no DNA this cannot be confirmed. The CDR3 is made up of 14 amino acids. The germline CDR1 and CDR2 sequences are ENHRY and SYGVKD. The CDR3 spells CAIKRAANTDTQYF.

The rearrangement joins TRBV10-3 to TRBJ2-1; TCRdb gives TRBD1 as the D gene, but with no DNA this cannot be confirmed. CDR1 ENHRY and CDR2 SYGVKD come from the germline V gene. The CDR3 contains 15 residues. The CDR3 here is CAISEVRERGNEQFF.

This rearrangement joins TRBV9 to TRBJ2-6; checking the TCRdb D call of TRBD1 is not possible without DNA. This CDR3 is 18 amino acids long. Germline loops: CDR1 SGDLS, CDR2 YYNGEE. The CDR3 sequence: CASSLDRGGVSGANVLTF.

V is TRBV19 and J is TRBJ1-4; the D gene TCRdb calls, TRBD1, cannot be checked with no DNA. Germline CDR1 and CDR2: LNHDA and SQIVND (reference sequence). The CDR3 extends over 16 amino acids. The CDR3 loop is CASSPGTLSPGEKLFF.

The rearrangement joins TRBV3-1 to TRBJ2-3; without DNA, the TCRdb call of TRBD1 cannot be checked. This CDR3 region has 15 residues. Per the germline V gene, CDR1 is LGHDT and CDR2 is YNNKEL (reference sequence). The CDR3 is CASSQRDSVTDTQYF.

The chain joins TRBV3-1 to TRBJ2-3. Germline CDR1 is LGHDT and CDR2 is YNNKEL (reference sequence). The CDR3 has 14 amino acids. This chain's CDR3 is CASSQLGVRDTQYF.